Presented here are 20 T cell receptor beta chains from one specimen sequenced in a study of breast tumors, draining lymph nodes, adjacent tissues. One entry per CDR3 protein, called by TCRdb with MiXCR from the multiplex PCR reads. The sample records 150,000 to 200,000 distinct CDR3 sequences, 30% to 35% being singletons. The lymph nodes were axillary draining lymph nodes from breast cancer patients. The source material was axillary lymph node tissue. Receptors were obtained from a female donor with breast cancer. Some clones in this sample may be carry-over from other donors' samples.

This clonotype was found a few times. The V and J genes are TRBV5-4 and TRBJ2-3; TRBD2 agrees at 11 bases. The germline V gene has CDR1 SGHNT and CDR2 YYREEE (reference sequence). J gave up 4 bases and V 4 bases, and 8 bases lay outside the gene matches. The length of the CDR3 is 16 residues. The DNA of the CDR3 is TGTGCCAGCAGCGCCTTGACTAGCGGGGCCGCAGATACGCAGTATTTT. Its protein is CASSALTSGAADTQYF.

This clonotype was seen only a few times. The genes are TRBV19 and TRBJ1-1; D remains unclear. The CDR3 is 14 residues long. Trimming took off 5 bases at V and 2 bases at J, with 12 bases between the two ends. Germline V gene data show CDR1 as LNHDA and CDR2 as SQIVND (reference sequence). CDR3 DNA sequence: TGTGCCAGTAGTTTCGAGAAAGGTAACACTGAAGCTTTCTTT. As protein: CASSFEKGNTEAFF.

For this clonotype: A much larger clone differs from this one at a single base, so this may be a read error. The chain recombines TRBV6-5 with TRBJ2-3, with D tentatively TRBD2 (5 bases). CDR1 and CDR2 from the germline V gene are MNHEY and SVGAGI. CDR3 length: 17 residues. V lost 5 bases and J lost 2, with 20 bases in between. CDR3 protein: CASSVRLTGSYTDTQYF. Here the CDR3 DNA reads TGTGCCAGCAGTGTTAGGCTAACGGGATCCTACACAGATACGCAGTATTTT.

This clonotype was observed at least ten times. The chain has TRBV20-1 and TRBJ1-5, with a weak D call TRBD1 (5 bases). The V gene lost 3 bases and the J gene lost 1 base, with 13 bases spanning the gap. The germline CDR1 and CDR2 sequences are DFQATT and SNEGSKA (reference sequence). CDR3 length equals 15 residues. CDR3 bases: TGCAGTGCTAGTGCCGTGGGGCAGAGCAATCAGCCCCAGCATTTT. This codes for CSASAVGQSNQPQHF.

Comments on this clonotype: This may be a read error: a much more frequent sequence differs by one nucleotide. The chain's CDR3 is CASSLGSSGKETQYF. CDR3 nucleotides: TGTGCCAGCAGCTTGGGGTCCTCGGGCAAAGAGACCCAGTACTTC. The chain uses TRBV5-5 and TRBJ2-5; D is ambiguous. V lost 0 bases and J lost 3, with 12 bases in between. CDR1 is SGHKS and CDR2 is YYEKEE in the germline V gene (reference sequence). This CDR3 is built from 15 residues. The entire variable domain, with the rest obtained from reference TRBV5-5 and TRBJ2-5, is as follows: DAGVTQSPTHLIKTRGQQVTLRCSPISGHKSVSWYQQVLGQGPQFIFQYYEKEERGRGNFPDRFSARQFPNYSSELNVNALLLGDSALYLCASSLGSSGKETQYFGPGTRLLVL.

DNA for the CDR3: TGTGCCAGCAGGTTCGGAGAAAACACCGGGGAGCTGTTTTTT. Translated: CASRFGENTGELFF. The V and J genes are TRBV6-2 or TRBV6-3 and TRBJ2-2; the D is unclear. Germline V CDR1 and CDR2: MNHEY, SVGEGT. CDR3 size: 14 residues. Trimming shortened V by 6 bases and J by 2 bases, and 10 bases separated the two germline ends.

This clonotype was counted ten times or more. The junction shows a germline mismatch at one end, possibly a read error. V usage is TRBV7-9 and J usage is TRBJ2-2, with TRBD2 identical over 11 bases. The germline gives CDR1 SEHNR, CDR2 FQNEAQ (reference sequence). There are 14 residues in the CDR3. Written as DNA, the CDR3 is TGTGCCGGCAGCGGACTAGCGGGCACCGGGGAGCTGTTTTTT. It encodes CAGSGLAGTGELFF.

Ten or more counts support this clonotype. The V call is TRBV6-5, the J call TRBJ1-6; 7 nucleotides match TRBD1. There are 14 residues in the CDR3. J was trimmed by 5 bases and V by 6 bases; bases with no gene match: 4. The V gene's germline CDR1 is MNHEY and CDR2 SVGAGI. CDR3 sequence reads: CASRRDSHNSPLHF. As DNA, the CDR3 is TGTGCCAGCAGGAGGGACAGCCATAATTCACCCCTCCACTTT.

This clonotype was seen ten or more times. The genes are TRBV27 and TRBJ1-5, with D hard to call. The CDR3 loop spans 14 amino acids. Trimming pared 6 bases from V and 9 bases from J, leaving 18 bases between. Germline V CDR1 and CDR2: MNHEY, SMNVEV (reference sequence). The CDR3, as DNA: TGTGCCAGCAGCGCGGCTGCCGGCCCCCTGCCCCAGCATTTT. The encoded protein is CASSAAAGPLPQHF.

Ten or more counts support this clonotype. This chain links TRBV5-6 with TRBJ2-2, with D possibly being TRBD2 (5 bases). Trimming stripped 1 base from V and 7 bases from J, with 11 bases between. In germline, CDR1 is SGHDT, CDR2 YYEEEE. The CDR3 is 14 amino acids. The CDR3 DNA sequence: TGTGCCAGCAGCTTGTACGAGGGCCGCGGGGAGCTGTTTTTT. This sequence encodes CASSLYEGRGELFF.

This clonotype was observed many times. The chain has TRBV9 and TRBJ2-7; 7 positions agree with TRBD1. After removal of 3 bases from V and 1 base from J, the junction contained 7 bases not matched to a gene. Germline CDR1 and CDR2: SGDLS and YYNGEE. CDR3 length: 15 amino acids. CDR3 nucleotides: TGTGCCAGCAGCGGTAGCTGGGACAGTTCCTACGAGCAGTACTTC. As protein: CASSGSWDSSYEQYF.

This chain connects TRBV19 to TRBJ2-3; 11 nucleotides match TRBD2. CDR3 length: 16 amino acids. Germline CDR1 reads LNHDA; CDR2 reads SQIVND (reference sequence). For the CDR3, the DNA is TGTGCTAGAATAGCGGGGGGGCCAGGTCTCACAGATACGCAGTATTTT. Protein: CARIAGGPGLTDTQYF. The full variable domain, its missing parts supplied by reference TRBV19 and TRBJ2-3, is DGGITQSPKYLFRKEGQNVTLSCEQNLNHDAMYWYRQDPGQGLRLIYYSQIVNDFQKGDIAEGYSVSREKKESFPLTVTSAQKNPTAFYLCARIAGGPGLTDTQYFGPGTRLTVL.

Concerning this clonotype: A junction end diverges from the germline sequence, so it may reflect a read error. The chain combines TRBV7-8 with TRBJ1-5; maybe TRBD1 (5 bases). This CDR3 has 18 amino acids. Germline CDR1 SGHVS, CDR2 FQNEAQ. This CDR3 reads CASSFRGRLASSSQPQHF. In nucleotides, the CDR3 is TGTGCCAGCAGCTTTAGGGGCCGACTGGCTTCTAGCAGTCAGCCCCAGCATTTT.

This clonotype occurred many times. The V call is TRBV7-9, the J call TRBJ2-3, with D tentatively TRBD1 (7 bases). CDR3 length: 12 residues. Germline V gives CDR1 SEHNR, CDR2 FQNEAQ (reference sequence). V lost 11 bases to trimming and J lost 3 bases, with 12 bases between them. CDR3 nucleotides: TGTGCCGGAGGGACAGAGACAGATACGCAGTATTTT. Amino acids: CAGGTETDTQYF. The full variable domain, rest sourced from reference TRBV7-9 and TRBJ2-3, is DTGVSQNPRHKITKRGQNVTFRCDPISEHNRLYWYRQTLGQGPEFLTYFQNEAQLEKSRLLSDRFSAERPKGSFSTLEIQRTEQGDSAMYLCAGGTETDTQYFGPGTRLTVL.

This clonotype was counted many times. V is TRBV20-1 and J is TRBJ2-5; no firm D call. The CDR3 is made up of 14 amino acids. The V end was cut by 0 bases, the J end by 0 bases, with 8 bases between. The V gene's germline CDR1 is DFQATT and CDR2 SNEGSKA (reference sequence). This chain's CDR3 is CSAREDAHQETQYF. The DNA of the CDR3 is TGCAGTGCTAGAGAGGACGCCCACCAAGAGACCCAGTACTTC.

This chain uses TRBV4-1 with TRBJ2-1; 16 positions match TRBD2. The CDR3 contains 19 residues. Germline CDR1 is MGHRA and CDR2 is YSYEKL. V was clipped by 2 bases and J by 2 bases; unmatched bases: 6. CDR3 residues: CASSQLAGLAGGPYNEQFF. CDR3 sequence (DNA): TGCGCCAGCAGCCAATTGGCGGGACTAGCGGGAGGGCCCTACAATGAGCAGTTCTTC.

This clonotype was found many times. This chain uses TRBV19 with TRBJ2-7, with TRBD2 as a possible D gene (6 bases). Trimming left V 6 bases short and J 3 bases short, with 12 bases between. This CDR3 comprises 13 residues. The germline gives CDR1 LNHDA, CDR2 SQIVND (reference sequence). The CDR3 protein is CASRAAGYYEQYF. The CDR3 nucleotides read TGTGCCAGTAGGGCAGCGGGTTACTACGAGCAGTACTTC.

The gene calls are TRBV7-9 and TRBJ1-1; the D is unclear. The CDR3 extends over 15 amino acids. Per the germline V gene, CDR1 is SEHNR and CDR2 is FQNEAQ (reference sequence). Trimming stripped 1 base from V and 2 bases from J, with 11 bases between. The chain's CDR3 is CASSLEGRSNTEAFF. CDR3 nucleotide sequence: TGTGCCAGCAGCTTAGAGGGCAGAAGTAACACTGAAGCTTTCTTT.

CDR3 protein: CASSRTFGGNQPQHF. CDR3 nucleotides: TGTGCCAGCAGTCGTACATTCGGGGGCAATCAGCCCCAGCATTTT. This chain connects TRBV6-1 to TRBJ1-5; D not certain. The CDR3 covers 15 residues. V was cut by 5 bases and J by 2 bases, with 13 bases left in between. Looked up from germline, CDR1 is MNHNS and CDR2 is SASEGT.

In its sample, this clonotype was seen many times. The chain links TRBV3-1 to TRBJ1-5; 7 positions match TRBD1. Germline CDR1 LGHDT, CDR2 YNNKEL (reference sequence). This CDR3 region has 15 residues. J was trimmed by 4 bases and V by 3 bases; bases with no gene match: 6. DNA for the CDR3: TGTGCCAGCAGCCATTCCGGGACAGAGAATCAGCCCCAGCATTTT. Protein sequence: CASSHSGTENQPQHF.